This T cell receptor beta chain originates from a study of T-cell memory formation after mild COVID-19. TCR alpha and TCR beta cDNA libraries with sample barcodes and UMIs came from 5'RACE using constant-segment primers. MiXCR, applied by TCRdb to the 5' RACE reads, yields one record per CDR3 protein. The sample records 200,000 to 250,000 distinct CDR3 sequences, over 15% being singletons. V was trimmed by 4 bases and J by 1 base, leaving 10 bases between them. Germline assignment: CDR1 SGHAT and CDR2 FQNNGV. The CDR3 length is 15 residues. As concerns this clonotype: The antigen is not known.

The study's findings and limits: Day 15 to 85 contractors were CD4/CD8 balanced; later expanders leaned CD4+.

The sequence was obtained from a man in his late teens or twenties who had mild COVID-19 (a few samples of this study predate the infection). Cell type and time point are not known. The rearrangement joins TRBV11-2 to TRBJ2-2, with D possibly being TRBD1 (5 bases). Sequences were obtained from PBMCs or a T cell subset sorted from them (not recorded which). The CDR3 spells CASSSRTLNTGELFF. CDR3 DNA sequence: TGTGCCAGCAGCTCCAGGACACTGAACACCGGGGAGCTGTTTTTT. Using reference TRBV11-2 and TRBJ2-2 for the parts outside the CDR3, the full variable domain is EAGVAQSPRYKIIEKRQSVAFWCNPISGHATLYWYQQILGQGPKLLIQFQNNGVVDDSQLPKDRFSAERLKGVDSTLKIQPAKLEDSAVYLCASSSRTLNTGELFFGEGSRLTVL.